This TCR beta chain derives from a study of shared clonotypes between healthy human individuals. Study-level points and caveats: Donor clonotype sharing was expected to depend on sequencing depth.

V was clipped by 6 bases and J by 3 bases, with 18 bases between them. The CDR3 length is 15 residues. Germline CDR1 and CDR2: SGHVS and FNYEAQ. A remark on this clone: Its specificity is unknown.

Each subset's genomic DNA was shared equally among a number of immunoSEQ plates. Sequencing was performed with immunoSEQ multiplex PCR; in TCRdb, only in-frame clones are kept and a portion is missing. The sample lists a few hundred thousand clones; about 80% were seen once. The rearrangement uses TRBV7-6 and TRBJ2-7; weak D call: TRBD2 (6 bases). Source material: PBMCs. The TCR comes from a woman in her 40s in good health. Some clones in this sample may be carry-over from other donors' samples. The CDR3 loop is CASSPGTQIFYEQYF. CDR3 nucleotides: TGTGCCAGCAGTCCAGGGACTCAGATTTTCTACGAGCAGTACTTC.